Listed below are T cell receptor beta chains from one sample, sequenced in a study of blood T cells in healthy people across ages. TCRdb used MiXCR to reprocess the 5' RACE reads, holding one entry per CDR3 protein. The sample contains 750,000 to 950,000 distinct CDR3 sequences, around half of which appear only once. The source material was blood. The source is a man older than 75 in good health. CDR3s include the opening cysteine and the closing phenylalanine or tryptophan. D genes are given only for firm matches. Size is stated for part of the rows, as once, few or many counts, or as a class when the clone is expanded.

V,J,size,D,CDR3,DNA
TRBV6-5,TRBJ2-6,NA,NA,CASSYLEAGANVLTF,TGTGCCAGCAGTTACTTGGAGGCGGGGGCCAACGTCCTGACTTTC
TRBV10-3,TRBJ2-1,once,NA,CATTPGLEYNEQFF,TGTGCCACCACACCAGGTCTTGAATACAATGAGCAGTTCTTC
TRBV28,TRBJ2-7,once,NA,CASSVGVVSYEQYF,TGTGCCAGCAGTGTGGGGGTAGTTTCCTACGAGCAGTACTTC
TRBV12-3/TRBV12-4,TRBJ2-7,NA,NA,CASKKTGTQKGEQYF,TGTGCCAGCAAAAAGACTGGTACCCAGAAAGGGGAGCAGTACTTC
TRBV5-1,TRBJ2-7,NA,TRBD1,CASSPTGGPYNEQYF,TGCGCCAGCAGCCCCACAGGGGGTCCCTACAATGAGCAGTACTTC
TRBV15,TRBJ2-7,NA,NA,CATSRTPRGSHEQYF,TGTGCCACCAGCAGGACCCCTCGAGGATCCCACGAGCAGTACTTC
TRBV28,TRBJ2-6,NA,NA,CASISPGPPVTGANVLTF,TGTGCCAGCATTTCCCCGGGACCGCCTGTGACTGGGGCCAACGTCCTGACTTTC
TRBV4-2,TRBJ2-3,NA,NA,CAGSQYREVSDTQYF,TGTGCCGGCAGCCAATATCGGGAAGTGTCGGATACGCAGTATTTT
TRBV6-1,TRBJ2-7,few,NA,CASLAGNIIAEQYF,TGTGCCAGCCTTGCCGGAAATATCATAGCAGAGCAGTACTTC
TRBV15,TRBJ2-5,NA,TRBD2,CATSNVAGGLYEQYF,TGTGCCACCAGCAACGTAGCGGGAGGGTTGTATGAGCAGTACTTC
TRBV28,TRBJ2-7,NA,NA,CASSFWGQSSYEQYF,TGTGCCAGCAGTTTTTGGGGACAAAGTTCCTACGAGCAGTACTTC
TRBV28,TRBJ2-7,NA,NA,CASSPLVGGSFPYEQYF,TGTGCCAGCAGTCCTTTAGTGGGCGGCTCTTTCCCCTACGAGCAGTACTTC
TRBV20-1,TRBJ2-1,NA,TRBD2,CSAFGTSGPHNEQFF,TGCAGTGCTTTCGGGACTAGCGGGCCTCACAATGAGCAGTTCTTC
TRBV20-1,TRBJ1-1,NA,NA,CSARRSMNTEAFF,TGCAGTGCTAGACGAAGCATGAACACTGAAGCTTTCTTT
TRBV7-2,TRBJ2-4,once,NA,CASSPQEGLQYF,TGTGCCAGCAGCCCTCAGGAGGGACTTCAGTACTTC
TRBV11-1,TRBJ1-2,NA,TRBD1,CASSTEQGSYTF,TGTGCCAGCAGCACCGAACAGGGGAGCTACACCTTC
TRBV5-1,TRBJ1-1,few,TRBD1,CASSWTGPANTEAFF,TGCGCCAGCAGCTGGACAGGACCAGCGAACACTGAAGCTTTCTTT
TRBV3-1,TRBJ2-7,NA,NA,CASSRGSYNYEQYF,TGTGCCAGCAGCCGCGGGTCGTACAACTACGAGCAGTACTTC
TRBV27,TRBJ2-7,NA,TRBD2,CASSKGLAGEYEQYF,TGTGCCAGCAGTAAGGGACTAGCGGGAGAATACGAGCAGTACTTC
TRBV11-1,TRBJ2-7,NA,TRBD2,CASSLIGLAATYEQYF,TGTGCCAGCAGCTTAATAGGACTAGCGGCTACCTACGAGCAGTACTTC
TRBV27,TRBJ2-1,NA,NA,CASSPHGAKLSYNEQFF,TGTGCCAGCAGTCCCCATGGCGCGAAGCTTTCCTACAATGAGCAGTTCTTC
TRBV27,TRBJ2-7,NA,TRBD1,CASSRQGAQTYEQYF,TGTGCCAGCAGTAGACAGGGGGCCCAGACCTACGAGCAGTACTTC
TRBV6-1,TRBJ2-1,NA,TRBD2,CASRSGLAGSNEQFF,TGTGCCAGCAGGTCCGGACTAGCGGGAAGCAATGAGCAGTTCTTC
TRBV2,TRBJ1-2,few,NA,CASPKDSTGGYTF,TGTGCCAGCCCCAAGGACTCAACGGGGGGCTACACCTTC
TRBV20-1,TRBJ1-2,NA,TRBD1,CSARDMTGSLNYGYTF,TGCAGTGCTAGAGATATGACAGGGAGCCTTAACTATGGCTACACCTTC
TRBV4-1,TRBJ1-5,NA,NA,CASSQGPRGGNQPQHF,TGCGCCAGCAGCCAGGGCCCGAGGGGTGGCAATCAGCCCCAGCATTTT
TRBV27,TRBJ2-2,NA,NA,CASSPYKNTGELFF,TGTGCCAGCAGTCCCTACAAGAACACCGGGGAGCTGTTTTTT
TRBV20-1,TRBJ1-5,few,NA,CSARSLNQPQHF,TGCAGTGCTAGATCTCTCAATCAGCCCCAGCATTTT
TRBV10-1,TRBJ2-5,NA,TRBD1,CASSESTGIGTQYF,TGCGCCAGCAGTGAGTCGACAGGGATTGGGACCCAGTACTTC
TRBV5-1,TRBJ2-6,many,NA,CASSLFSSGANVLTF,TGCGCCAGCAGCTTGTTTTCTTCTGGGGCCAACGTCCTGACTTTC
TRBV7-2,TRBJ1-2,NA,TRBD1,CASSPTGGSYGCTF,TGTGCCAGCAGTCCAACAGGGGGGTCCTATGGCTGCACCTTC
TRBV7-2,TRBJ1-5,NA,NA,CASSLGTLYSNQPQHF,TGTGCCAGCAGCTTGGGGACACTTTATAGCAATCAGCCCCAGCATTTT
TRBV7-2,TRBJ2-5,NA,NA,CASSSARETQYF,TGTGCCAGCAGCTCCGCTCGGGAGACCCAGTACTTC
TRBV20-1,TRBJ2-5,NA,TRBD2,CSASKASGSGETQYF,TGCAGTGCTAGCAAGGCTAGCGGGAGTGGGGAGACCCAGTACTTC
TRBV29-1,TRBJ1-1,few,NA,CSVSTIEAFF,TGCAGCGTTTCTACGATTGAAGCTTTCTTT
TRBV27,TRBJ2-5,NA,TRBD1,CASMWTGSTWETQYF,TGTGCCAGCATGTGGACAGGGTCAACGTGGGAGACCCAGTACTTC
TRBV20-1,TRBJ2-1,NA,NA,CSATAGTGGTSGYNEQFF,TGCAGTGCTACCGCCGGGACAGGGGGGACTAGCGGGTACAATGAGCAGTTCTTC
TRBV6-1,TRBJ2-7,NA,NA,CASSEVGVVLYEQYF,TGTGCCAGCAGTGAAGTTGGGGTCGTGCTCTACGAGCAGTACTTC
TRBV28,TRBJ2-7,NA,NA,CASSFARREVREQYF,TGTGCCAGCAGTTTTGCCCGCAGGGAGGTACGGGAGCAGTACTTC
TRBV12-3/TRBV12-4,TRBJ1-2,NA,TRBD1,CASRPGGNYGYTF,TGTGCCAGCAGGCCAGGGGGTAACTATGGCTACACCTTC
TRBV7-2,TRBJ2-1,NA,NA,CASSPLETGRQETQFF,TGTGCCAGCAGCCCCTTGGAGACGGGGAGACAAGAGACCCAGTTCTTC
TRBV12-3/TRBV12-4,TRBJ2-1,once,TRBD1,CASSTGTGTNEQFF,TGTGCCAGCAGCACCGGGACAGGGACCAATGAGCAGTTCTTC
TRBV29-1,TRBJ2-7,few,TRBD2,CSVGGLAGTVEQYF,TGCAGCGTTGGGGGACTAGCGGGAACGGTCGAGCAGTACTTC
TRBV3-1,TRBJ2-3,few,TRBD2,CASSPPAGLTRYAYF,TGTGCCAGCAGCCCCCCAGCGGGACTCACCAGATACGCGTATTTT
TRBV5-1,TRBJ2-1,few,TRBD1,CASRDRDRGHNEQFF,TGCGCCAGCAGGGACCGGGACAGGGGTCACAATGAGCAGTTCTTC
TRBV24-1,TRBJ1-1,NA,NA,CATRKEGDTEAFF,TGTGCCACCAGAAAGGAGGGAGATACTGAAGCTTTCTTT
TRBV27,TRBJ2-5,few,TRBD1,CASRRGQGGQETQYF,TGTGCCAGCAGGAGGGGACAGGGAGGCCAAGAGACCCAGTACTTC
TRBV6-1,TRBJ2-5,few,NA,CASTPQGLRETQYF,TGTGCCAGCACTCCCCAGGGATTGCGAGAGACCCAGTACTTC
TRBV6-1,TRBJ1-1,NA,NA,CASTEGYRKGTEAFF,TGTGCCAGCACCGAAGGATACAGGAAGGGCACTGAAGCTTTCTTT
TRBV24-1,TRBJ2-3,NA,TRBD2,CATSDWASGGADTQYF,TGTGCCACCAGTGATTGGGCTAGCGGGGGGGCAGATACGCAGTATTTT
TRBV25-1,TRBJ2-1,few,NA,CASSLDLSYNEQFF,TGTGCCAGCAGTCTCGACTTATCCTACAATGAGCAGTTCTTC
TRBV29-1,TRBJ1-5,few,NA,CSVGDSLRQPQHF,TGCAGCGTTGGGGACTCATTAAGACAGCCCCAGCATTTT
TRBV5-5,TRBJ2-6,NA,NA,CASFPQGSGANVLTF,TGTGCCAGCTTTCCACAGGGATCTGGGGCCAACGTCCTGACTTTC
TRBV20-1,TRBJ2-5,NA,NA,CSARASNEQYF,TGCAGTGCTAGAGCAAGCAATGAGCAGTACTTC
TRBV14,TRBJ2-7,few,NA,CASSQDMGGPTYEQYF,TGTGCCAGCAGCCAAGATATGGGGGGCCCGACCTACGAGCAGTACTTC
TRBV9,TRBJ2-5,few,NA,CASSPRGVYQETQYF,TGTGCCAGCAGCCCCCGCGGCGTGTACCAAGAGACCCAGTACTTC
TRBV24-1,TRBJ2-1,once,TRBD2,CATSDFSSGRRNEQFF,TGTGCCACCAGTGATTTCTCTAGCGGGAGACGCAATGAGCAGTTCTTC
TRBV5-1,TRBJ2-5,NA,NA,CASSRDSQGTQYF,TGCGCCAGCAGCCGGGACTCCCAAGGGACCCAGTACTTC
TRBV12-3/TRBV12-4,TRBJ2-2,NA,TRBD1,CASSYRGLTGELFF,TGTGCCAGCAGCTACAGGGGCCTCACCGGGGAGCTGTTTTTT